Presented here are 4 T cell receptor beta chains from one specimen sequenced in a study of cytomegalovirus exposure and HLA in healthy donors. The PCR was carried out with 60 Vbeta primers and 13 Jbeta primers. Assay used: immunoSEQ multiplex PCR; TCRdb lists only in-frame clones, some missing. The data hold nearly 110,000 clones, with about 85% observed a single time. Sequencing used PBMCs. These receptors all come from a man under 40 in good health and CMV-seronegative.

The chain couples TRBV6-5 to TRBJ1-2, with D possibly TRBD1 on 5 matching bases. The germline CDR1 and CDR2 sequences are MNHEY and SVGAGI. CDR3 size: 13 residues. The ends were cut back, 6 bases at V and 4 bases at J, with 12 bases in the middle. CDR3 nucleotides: TGTGCCAGCAGCCCCGACAGTATCTATGGCTACACCTTC. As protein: CASSPDSIYGYTF.

The CDR3 nucleotides are TGTGCCAGCAGCTTAGGGGACAGGGGGGCCTACGAGCAGTACTTC. Encoded protein: CASSLGDRGAYEQYF. This chain joins TRBV7-9 and TRBJ2-7, with 11 positions matching TRBD1. The CDR3 is 15 residues long. Unmatched junction bases numbered 1, after V lost 1 base and J lost 2 bases. The V gene's germline CDR1 is SEHNR and CDR2 FQNEAQ (reference sequence).

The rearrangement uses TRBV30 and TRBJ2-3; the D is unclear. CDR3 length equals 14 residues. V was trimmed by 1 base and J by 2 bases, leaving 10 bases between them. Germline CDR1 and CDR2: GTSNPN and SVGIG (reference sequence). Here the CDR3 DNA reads TGTGCCTGGAGTGCTAACGCGTACACAGATACGCAGTATTTT. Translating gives CAWSANAYTDTQYF.

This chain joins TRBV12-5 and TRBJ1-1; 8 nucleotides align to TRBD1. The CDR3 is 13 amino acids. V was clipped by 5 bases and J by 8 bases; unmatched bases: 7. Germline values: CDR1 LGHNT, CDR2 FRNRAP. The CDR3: CASGQGARGEAFF. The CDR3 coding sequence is TGTGCTAGTGGTCAGGGGGCGCGGGGCGAAGCTTTCTTT.